Each of the 7 T cell receptor beta chains below was sequenced from the same sample in a study of T cells in localized non-small cell lung cancer. Profiling relied on immunoSEQ multiplex PCR, and the TCRdb table lists in-frame clones only, not all of them. The data hold 25,000 to 35,000 clones, with roughly nine tenths observed a single time. Material: peripheral blood, obtained before any cancer treatment. These receptors all come from a woman aged 35-75 years with stage I lung adenocarcinoma.

This sequence joins TRBV28 and TRBJ1-1, with D unresolved. Trimming removed 3 bases from V and 7 bases from J, with 15 bases in between. From germline, CDR1 is MDHEN and CDR2 SYDVKM. The CDR3 is 14 amino acids. The CDR3 DNA reads TGTGCCAGCAGTTTTATGACGGTTCTGGATGAAGCTTTCTTT. This translates into CASSFMTVLDEAFF.

The chain is built from TRBV5-4 and TRBJ2-1; 7 bases match TRBD1. V gave up 4 bases and J gave up 2 bases; unmatched junction bases: 6. This CDR3 spans 15 amino acids. Germline loops: CDR1 SGHNT, CDR2 YYREEE (reference sequence). The CDR3 spells CASSTGQVAYNEQFF. CDR3 in DNA: TGTGCCAGCAGCACCGGACAGGTAGCCTACAATGAGCAGTTCTTC.

The genes are TRBV5-1 and TRBJ1-6, with unresolved D. Trimming removed 0 bases from V and 7 bases from J, with 5 bases in between. The CDR3 contains 13 residues. From germline, CDR1 is SGHRS and CDR2 YFSETQ. CDR3 in DNA: TGCGCCAGCAGCTTGGAGGGAAATTCACCCCTCCACTTT. Its translation: CASSLEGNSPLHF.

V gene TRBV4-1 combines with J gene TRBJ2-1; 7 positions match TRBD2. The junction had 7 bases not matched to a gene; V was cut back by 0 bases and J by 8 bases. The V gene's germline CDR1 is MGHRA and CDR2 YSYEKL. CDR3 length: 15 amino acids. CDR3 coding DNA: TGCGCCAGCAGCCAAGAACGGCTAGCGGTCCATGAGCAGTTCTTC. This gives the protein CASSQERLAVHEQFF.

V and J are TRBV28 and TRBJ1-5; 7 bases fit TRBD1. Per germline, CDR1 MDHEN and CDR2 SYDVKM. V lost 8 bases and J lost 3; bases outside the gene matches: 10. This CDR3 has 15 residues. CDR3 sequence: CASHQSDRVNQPQHF. DNA of the CDR3: TGTGCCAGCCATCAAAGTGACAGGGTCAATCAGCCCCAGCATTTT.

The chain links TRBV5-6 to TRBJ2-1; D ambiguous. The CDR3 sequence is 16 residues long. The germline V gene has CDR1 SGHDT and CDR2 YYEEEE. Trimming left V 4 bases short and J 0 bases short, with 14 bases between. The CDR3 sequence: CASSRVDGSSYNEQFF. DNA of the CDR3: TGTGCCAGCAGCAGGGTGGACGGCAGCTCCTACAATGAGCAGTTCTTC.

J is TRBJ2-7 and V is TRBV4-3; possible D gene TRBD1, 6 bases. The ends were cut back, 3 bases at V and 4 bases at J, with 19 bases in the middle. The CDR3 spans 16 residues. Per the germline V gene, CDR1 is LGHNA and CDR2 is YSLEER. The CDR3 bases are TGCGCCAGCAGCCAGGTATGGGGGCAAGGAGGTTACGAGCAGTACTTC. It specifies CASSQVWGQGGYEQYF.